The 28 T cell receptor beta chains given below trace back to one sample, sequenced in a study of memory CD4+ T cells and cytomegalovirus serostatus. The sort gate was single viable CD3+CD4+CD8-CD45RO+ cells for memory CD4+ T cells. Profiled with immunoSEQ multiplex PCR; TCRdb holds only in-frame clones, not every one. The data show about 60,000 clones, roughly 80% seen once. The sample taken for sequencing was memory CD4+ T cells from blood. Every receptor here comes from an adult in good health and CMV-seronegative. Some clones in this sample may be carry-over from other donors' samples.

This clone was picked up a small number of times. J is TRBJ1-2 and V is TRBV7-9; D gene ambiguous. V shed 5 bases and J shed 8 bases, with 15 bases lying between them. Looked up from germline, CDR1 is SEHNR and CDR2 is FQNEAQ (reference sequence). The length of the CDR3 is 13 residues. CDR3 bases: TGTGCCAGCAGCACCTCGAACACCTACGGCTACACCTTC. As protein: CASSTSNTYGYTF.

This sequence joins TRBV7-2 and TRBJ2-1, with 8 bases matching TRBD2. The CDR3 has 18 residues. Germline-derived CDR1 and CDR2 are SGHTA and FQGNSA. The V gene end was trimmed by 3 bases and the J gene end by 5 bases; junction bases not matched to a gene: 15. The CDR3 loop reads CASSLATGGGPENNEQFF. Here the CDR3 DNA reads TGTGCCAGCAGCTTGGCGACTGGCGGGGGGCCCGAGAACAATGAGCAGTTCTTC. The full variable domain, in which reference TRBV7-2 and TRBJ2-1 provide the parts outside the CDR3, is GAGVSQSPSNKVTEKGKDVELRCDPISGHTALYWYRQSLGQGLEFLIYFQGNSAPDKSGLPSDRFSAERTGGSVSTLTIQRTQQEDSAVYLCASSLATGGGPENNEQFFGPGTRLTVL.

The chain joins TRBV7-2 to TRBJ1-2; 10 bases line up with TRBD1. The CDR3 consists of 13 residues. The junction had 5 bases not matched to a gene; V was cut back by 6 bases and J by 7 bases. Per the germline V gene, CDR1 is SGHTA and CDR2 is FQGNSA. The CDR3 region is CASRTGGKRGYTF. In nucleotides, the CDR3 is TGTGCCAGCAGGACAGGGGGCAAACGTGGCTACACCTTC.

This clone occurred a few times. CDR3 amino acids: CASSYSQGAEAFF. In nucleotides, the CDR3 is TGTGCCAGCAGTTACTCTCAGGGGGCTGAAGCTTTCTTT. The chain couples TRBV6-6 to TRBJ1-1; 7 bases agree with TRBD1. V dropped 0 bases and J dropped 6; count of bases not matched to a gene: 1. CDR1 is MNHNY and CDR2 is SVGAGI in the germline V gene (reference sequence). The CDR3 runs 13 residues.

The rearrangement links TRBV7-8 to TRBJ1-1, with D hard to call. The CDR3 totals 16 residues. V was cut by 3 bases and J by 1 base, with 15 bases left in between. The V gene's germline CDR1 is SGHVS and CDR2 FQNEAQ. The CDR3 DNA reads as TGTGCCAGCAGCTTGTTCGGTAACGTAAAGAACACTGAAGCTTTCTTT. This encodes CASSLFGNVKNTEAFF.

The rearrangement joins TRBV2 to TRBJ2-7; 11 nucleotides align to TRBD2. The CDR3 has 13 amino acids. Germline V lookup: CDR1 SNHLY, CDR2 FYNNEI. Trimming took 9 bases from V and 6 from J; bases not matched to a gene: 7. The CDR3 sequence is CASTGTSGGEQYF. CDR3 bases: TGTGCCAGTACCGGGACTAGCGGAGGCGAGCAGTACTTC.

This clone was seen once. The V call is TRBV18, the J call TRBJ1-1; perhaps TRBD1 as D (6 bases). From germline, CDR1 is KGHSH and CDR2 LQKENI. The CDR3 runs to 13 residues. V shed 6 bases and J shed 1 base, with 9 bases lying between them. The CDR3 DNA reads as TGTGCCAGCTCCCTGGACAGGAACACTGAAGCTTTCTTT. It translates to CASSLDRNTEAFF.

This clone appeared a few times. The V call is TRBV25-1, the J call TRBJ2-5; the match to TRBD1 covers 8 bases. The germline V gene has CDR1 MGHDK and CDR2 SYGVNS. The CDR3 covers 14 residues. V trimming: 3 bases; J trimming: 3 bases; junction bases outside the gene matches: 3. In DNA form, the CDR3 reads TGTGCCAGCAGTGAGGGACAGGATAAAGAGACCCAGTACTTC. Translating it yields CASSEGQDKETQYF.

The chain combines TRBV7-9 with TRBJ2-2, with D maybe TRBD1 (5 bases). The CDR3 is 14 residues long. Trimming cost V 1 base and J 4 bases, with 7 bases left between them. Germline values: CDR1 SEHNR, CDR2 FQNEAQ (reference sequence). The CDR3 spells CASSLGGGTGELFF. CDR3 DNA sequence: TGTGCCAGCAGCTTAGGGGGCGGCACCGGGGAGCTGTTTTTT.

The rearrangement uses TRBV2 and TRBJ1-2; D possibly corresponds to TRBD1 (6 bases). CDR1 is SNHLY and CDR2 is FYNNEI in the germline V gene. The V end was cut by 8 bases, the J end by 5 bases, with 12 bases between. CDR3 length: 12 amino acids. CDR3 sequence reads: CASGGGRYGYTF. DNA for the CDR3: TGTGCCAGCGGCGGGGGCAGATATGGCTACACCTTC.

This chain joins TRBV15 and TRBJ1-2, with D maybe TRBD1 (5 bases). V lost 4 bases, J lost 4 bases, and 10 bases lay in between. The CDR3 totals 13 residues. Germline CDR1 and CDR2: LNHNV and YYDKDF (reference sequence). This CDR3 reads CATSTRDLYGYTF. For the CDR3, the DNA is TGTGCCACCAGCACCCGGGACCTCTATGGCTACACCTTC.

The chain joins TRBV5-1 to TRBJ2-2, with 9 bases that match TRBD1. Germline V gene lookup returns CDR1 SGHRS and CDR2 YFSETQ. V lost 0 bases and J lost 3; bases outside the gene matches: 0. CDR3 length equals 15 residues. The CDR3 bases are TGCGCCAGCAGCTTGGGACAGGGGGACACCGGGGAGCTGTTTTTT. Its translation is CASSLGQGDTGELFF.

This chain joins TRBV7-8 and TRBJ2-5; possibly TRBD1 for D (5 bases). CDR1 is SGHVS and CDR2 is FQNEAQ in the germline V gene. Between the trimmed V and J ends, which lost 2 bases and 1 base, there was a span of 17 bases. The CDR3 sequence is 17 residues long. CDR3 sequence (DNA): TGTGCCAGCAGCTTATTTAAGGCAGGGTTCCTCCAAGAGACCCAGTACTTC. Protein: CASSLFKAGFLQETQYF. Complete variable domain (other parts from reference TRBV7-8 and TRBJ2-5): GAGVSQSPRYKVAKRGQDVALRCDPISGHVSLFWYQQALGQGPEFLTYFQNEAQLDKSGLPSDRFFAERPEGSVSTLKIQRTQQEDSAVYLCASSLFKAGFLQETQYFGPGTRLLVL.

The J gene is TRBJ2-7, the V gene TRBV28; 8 bases are shared with TRBD1. There are 14 residues in the CDR3. Germline CDR1 reads MDHEN; CDR2 reads SYDVKM. With 6 bases clipped from V and 3 bases from J, the junction kept 7 bases outside the gene matches. CDR3 coding DNA: TGTGCCAGCAGCCGAGGAGGACAGGGCTACGAGCAGTACTTC. As protein: CASSRGGQGYEQYF.

J is TRBJ2-5 and V is TRBV5-1; no reliable D call. V gave up 9 bases and J gave up 1 base, with 13 bases separating them. Germline V gene sequence: CDR1 SGHRS, CDR2 YFSETQ. The CDR3 has 13 residues. The chain's CDR3 is CATKEPAQETQYF. The DNA of the CDR3 is TGCGCCACCAAGGAGCCAGCCCAAGAGACCCAGTACTTC.

The chain couples TRBV30 to TRBJ1-4; 10 positions agree with TRBD1. The CDR3 has 14 amino acids. J gave up 7 bases and V 6 bases, and 8 bases lay outside the gene matches. The germline gives CDR1 GTSNPN, CDR2 SVGIG (reference sequence). CDR3 loop: CACLTDRGLEKLFF. DNA for the CDR3: TGTGCCTGTCTAACTGACAGGGGGCTTGAAAAACTGTTTTTT.

This clone occurred once. The chain couples TRBV2 to TRBJ2-5, with D possibly matching TRBD1 (6 bases). V lost 3 bases and J 2 bases, leaving 10 bases between the germline ends. Germline CDR1 reads SNHLY; CDR2 reads FYNNEI. The CDR3 is 14 amino acids. In DNA form, the CDR3 reads TGTGCCAGCAGTGAGGACAGCTATCAAGAGACCCAGTACTTC. It codes for CASSEDSYQETQYF.

There are a few counts of this clone. The chain combines TRBV27 with TRBJ2-5; 12 bases align to TRBD2. The trim removed 2 bases at V and 6 bases at J, leaving 10 bases unmatched. The germline gives CDR1 MNHEY, CDR2 SMNVEV (reference sequence). The CDR3 is 17 residues long. CDR3 in DNA: TGTGCCAGCAGTTTAGTGTCCGGGACTAGCGGGTCCAAGACCCAGTACTTC. Protein: CASSLVSGTSGSKTQYF.

This clone was recorded a few times. V is TRBV5-4 and J is TRBJ2-5; the D is unclear. CDR3 length: 12 residues. CDR1 is SGHNT and CDR2 is YYREEE in the germline V gene (reference sequence). The V end was cut by 2 bases, the J end by 3 bases, with 5 bases between. DNA of the CDR3: TGTGCCAGCAGCTTACCGAAAGAGACCCAGTACTTC. This translates into CASSLPKETQYF.

This chain uses TRBV9 with TRBJ1-1; D is uncertain. The CDR3 runs 14 residues. Germline V gives CDR1 SGDLS, CDR2 YYNGEE. Trimming shortened V by 4 bases and J by 13 bases, and 23 bases separated the two germline ends. The CDR3 DNA follows: TGTGCCAGCAGCCCCGGCACCAGTGGGTTGAAGCTTTTCTTT. Translating gives CASSPGTSGLKLFF.

J is TRBJ2-7 and V is TRBV6-1; D gene ambiguous. Per germline, CDR1 MNHNS and CDR2 SASEGT. Trimming took 7 bases from V and 3 from J, leaving 10 bases between them. CDR3 length equals 12 residues. Here the CDR3 reads CASKGSYYEQYF. The CDR3 coding sequence is TGTGCCAGCAAAGGTAGCTACTACGAGCAGTACTTC.

V gene TRBV18 combines with J gene TRBJ1-1, with 11 bases lining up with TRBD1. V shed 3 bases, J shed 5 bases, and the junction held 2 bases outside the gene matches. The CDR3 spans 14 residues. CDR1 is KGHSH, CDR2 LQKENI, per germline. The CDR3 is CASSPGQGATEAFF. CDR3 sequence (DNA): TGTGCCAGCTCACCCGGACAGGGGGCGACTGAAGCTTTCTTT.

Notes on this clone: The sample carries other DNA sequences with the same CDR3. The V gene is TRBV4-3, the J gene TRBJ1-5; D not certain. The CDR3 covers 13 residues. Germline V gene data show CDR1 as LGHNA and CDR2 as YSLEER. V was pared by 0 bases and J by 2 bases, with 2 bases between. The chain's CDR3 is CASSQDRNQPQHF. CDR3 bases: TGCGCCAGCAGCCAAGATCGCAATCAGCCCCAGCATTTT.

The chain recombines TRBV29-1 with TRBJ1-1, with D perhaps matching TRBD1 (5 bases). This CDR3 has 13 residues. Germline V gene sequence: CDR1 SQVTM, CDR2 ANQGSEA. Trimming took 4 bases from V and 0 from J, leaving 9 bases between them. The CDR3 DNA follows: TGCAGCGTTGTGGGCAGGGTGAACACTGAAGCTTTCTTT. Its translation: CSVVGRVNTEAFF.

This clone came up a few times. The CDR3 coding sequence is TGTGCCAGCAGTGTTACAGGGGCATGGTTCTATGGCTACACCTTC. Amino acid sequence: CASSVTGAWFYGYTF. The chain joins TRBV28 to TRBJ1-2; 7 bases line up with TRBD1. Germline CDR1 MDHEN, CDR2 SYDVKM. Trimming took 5 bases from V and 4 from J; bases not matched to a gene: 10. The CDR3 runs 15 residues.

This chain connects TRBV30 to TRBJ2-3, with no clear D. This CDR3 is built from 14 residues. Germline-derived CDR1 and CDR2 are GTSNPN and SVGIG (reference sequence). V was pared by 2 bases and J by 5 bases, with 14 bases between. The CDR3 DNA sequence: TGTGCCTGGAGTATTGGTGGGTCGGGAGATACGCAGTATTTT. This gives the protein CAWSIGGSGDTQYF. The full variable domain, rest sourced from reference TRBV30 and TRBJ2-3, is SQTIHQWPATLVQPVGSPLSLECTVEGTSNPNLYWYRQAAGRGLQLLFYSVGIGQISSEVPQNLSASRPQDRQFILSSKKLLLSDSGFYLCAWSIGGSGDTQYFGPGTRLTVL.

The V gene is TRBV29-1, the J gene TRBJ2-5; 8 bases align to TRBD2. CDR3 size: 13 residues. Germline values: CDR1 SQVTM, CDR2 ANQGSEA. CDR3 DNA sequence: TGCAGTTCGGGGGGGGGTCAAAAAGAGACCCAGTACTTC. It yields the protein CSSGGGQKETQYF.

The rearrangement joins TRBV7-3 to TRBJ1-2; a weak D match, TRBD1 (6 bases). V was shortened by 6 bases and J by 6 bases, with 17 bases between the two germline ends. CDR1 is SGHTA and CDR2 is FQGTGA in the germline V gene. The CDR3 extends over 14 amino acids. CDR3 sequence: CASSITGRSDGYTF. The CDR3 coding sequence is TGTGCCAGCAGTATTACAGGGAGGAGTGATGGCTACACCTTC.